This T cell receptor (beta chain) was sequenced for a study of blood T cell repertoires in COVID-19. The wider study: The study drew acute and convalescent COVID-19 samples from the United States, Italy and Spain. In each case, the material was cDNA or gDNA derived from T cells, B-cell-depleted T cells, or PBMCs.

Original handling: Nucleated cell number was recorded as an estimate derived from reference gene primer amplification. Some clones are missing from TCRdb's copy, which holds only in-frame ones; the method was immunoSEQ multiplex PCR. That table supplies the V and J calls and clone size; D and trimming were determined from the DNA. The profile shows 150,000 to 200,000 clones, over 70% of them singletons. Germline CDR1 ENHRY, CDR2 SYGVKD. Trimming at V came to 0 bases and at J to 1 base, leaving 1 base not matched to a gene. This CDR3 contains 16 residues. The TCR originated in a man aged 55 to 69 with acute or convalescent COVID-19. J is TRBJ2-2 and V is TRBV10-3; 8 positions match TRBD1. Source material: peripheral blood. CDR3 DNA sequence: TGTGCCATCAGTGAGTCCACAGGGGGGAACACCGGGGAGCTGTTTTTT. Its translation: CAISESTGGNTGELFF.